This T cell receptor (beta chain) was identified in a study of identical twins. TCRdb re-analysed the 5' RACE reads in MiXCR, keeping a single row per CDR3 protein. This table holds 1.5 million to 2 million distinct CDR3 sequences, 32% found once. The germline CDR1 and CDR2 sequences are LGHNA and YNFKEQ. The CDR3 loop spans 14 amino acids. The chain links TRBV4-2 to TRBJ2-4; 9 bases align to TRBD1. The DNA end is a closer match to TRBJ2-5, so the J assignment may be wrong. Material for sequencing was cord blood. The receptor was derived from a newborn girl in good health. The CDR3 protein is CASSQADRGQTQYF. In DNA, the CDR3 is TGTGCCAGCAGCCAAGCGGACAGGGGCCAGACCCAGTACTTC.